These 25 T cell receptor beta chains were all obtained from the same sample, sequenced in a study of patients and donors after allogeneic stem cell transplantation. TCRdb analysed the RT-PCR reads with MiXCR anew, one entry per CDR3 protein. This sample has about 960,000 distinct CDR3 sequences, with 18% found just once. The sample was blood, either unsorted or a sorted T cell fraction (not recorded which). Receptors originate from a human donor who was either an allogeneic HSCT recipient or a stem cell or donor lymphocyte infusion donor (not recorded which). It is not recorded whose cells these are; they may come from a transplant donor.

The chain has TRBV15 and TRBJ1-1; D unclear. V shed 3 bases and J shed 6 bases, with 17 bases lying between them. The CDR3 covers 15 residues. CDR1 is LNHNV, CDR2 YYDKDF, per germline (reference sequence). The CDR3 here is CATSSGIGRVAEAFF. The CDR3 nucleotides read TGTGCCACCAGCAGTGGGATAGGGAGAGTGGCTGAAGCTTTCTTT.

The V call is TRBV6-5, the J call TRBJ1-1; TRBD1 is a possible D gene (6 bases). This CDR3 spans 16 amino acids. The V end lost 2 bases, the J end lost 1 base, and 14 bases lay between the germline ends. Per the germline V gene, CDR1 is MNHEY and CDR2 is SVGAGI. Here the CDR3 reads CASSYRPGVGNTEAFF. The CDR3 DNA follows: TGTGCCAGCAGTTACCGGCCAGGGGTTGGGAACACTGAAGCTTTCTTT.

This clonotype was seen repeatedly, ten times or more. CDR3 DNA: TGTGCCAGCAGTTTAGCGGGCAGGGGTAACGAAAAACTGTTTTTT. The encoded protein is CASSLAGRGNEKLFF. The V gene is TRBV12-3 or TRBV12-4, the J gene TRBJ1-4, with D maybe TRBD1 (6 bases). The V end was cut by 0 bases, the J end by 8 bases, with 13 bases between. This CDR3 region has 15 residues.

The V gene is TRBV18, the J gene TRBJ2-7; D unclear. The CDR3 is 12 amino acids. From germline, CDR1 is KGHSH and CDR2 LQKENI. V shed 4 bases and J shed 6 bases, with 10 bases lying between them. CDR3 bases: TGTGCCAGCTCACAAGGCCCCTCCGAGCAGTACTTC. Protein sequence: CASSQGPSEQYF.

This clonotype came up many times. In DNA form, the CDR3 reads TGCAGCGTTGAAGATCTTCGGCGGGGGGGTGCAGATACGCAGTATTTT. It specifies CSVEDLRRGGADTQYF. The chain recombines TRBV29-1 with TRBJ2-3; TRBD2 matches at 9 bases. CDR3 length: 16 amino acids. CDR1 and CDR2 (germline): SQVTM, ANQGSEA. V gave up 0 bases and J gave up 4 bases; unmatched junction bases: 8.

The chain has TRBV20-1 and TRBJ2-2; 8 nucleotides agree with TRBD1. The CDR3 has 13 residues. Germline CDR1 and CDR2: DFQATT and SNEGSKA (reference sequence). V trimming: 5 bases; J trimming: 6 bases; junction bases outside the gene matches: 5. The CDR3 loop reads CSAGSQGAGELFF. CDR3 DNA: TGCAGTGCTGGTTCACAGGGGGCCGGGGAGCTGTTTTTT.

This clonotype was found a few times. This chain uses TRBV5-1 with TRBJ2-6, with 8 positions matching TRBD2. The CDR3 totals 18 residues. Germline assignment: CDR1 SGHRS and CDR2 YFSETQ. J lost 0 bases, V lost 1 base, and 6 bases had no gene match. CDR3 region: CASSLSERGSSGANVLTF. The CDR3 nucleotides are TGCGCCAGCAGCTTGTCGGAGCGGGGGAGCTCTGGGGCCAACGTCCTGACTTTC.

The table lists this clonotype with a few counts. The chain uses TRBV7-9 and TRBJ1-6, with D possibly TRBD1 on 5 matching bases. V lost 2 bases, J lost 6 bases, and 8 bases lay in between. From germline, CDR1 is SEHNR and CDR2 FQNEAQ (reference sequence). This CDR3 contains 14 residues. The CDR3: CASSLRQLNSPLHF. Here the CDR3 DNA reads TGTGCCAGCAGCTTAAGACAGCTTAATTCACCCCTCCACTTT.

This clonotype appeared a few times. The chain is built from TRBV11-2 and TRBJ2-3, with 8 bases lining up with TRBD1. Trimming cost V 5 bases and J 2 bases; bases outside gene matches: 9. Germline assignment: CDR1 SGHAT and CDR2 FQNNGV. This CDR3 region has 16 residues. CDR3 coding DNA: TGTGCCAGCAGCCGCGGGACAGGAAGGGACACAGATACGCAGTATTTT. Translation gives CASSRGTGRDTDTQYF.

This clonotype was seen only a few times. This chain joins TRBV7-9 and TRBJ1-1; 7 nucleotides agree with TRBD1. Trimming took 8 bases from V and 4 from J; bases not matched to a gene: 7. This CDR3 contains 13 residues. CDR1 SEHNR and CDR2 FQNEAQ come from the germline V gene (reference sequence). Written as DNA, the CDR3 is TGTGCCAGCGGCACACAGGGGCCCACTGAAGCTTTCTTT. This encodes CASGTQGPTEAFF.

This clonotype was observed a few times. CDR3: CATSDWASGTYEQYF. In nucleotides, the CDR3 is TGTGCCACCAGTGATTGGGCTAGCGGGACCTACGAGCAGTACTTC. The chain links TRBV24-1 to TRBJ2-7; 9 bases are shared with TRBD2. The CDR3 extends over 15 amino acids. The trim removed 2 bases at V and 2 bases at J, leaving 3 bases unmatched. Germline V gives CDR1 KGHDR, CDR2 SFDVKD.

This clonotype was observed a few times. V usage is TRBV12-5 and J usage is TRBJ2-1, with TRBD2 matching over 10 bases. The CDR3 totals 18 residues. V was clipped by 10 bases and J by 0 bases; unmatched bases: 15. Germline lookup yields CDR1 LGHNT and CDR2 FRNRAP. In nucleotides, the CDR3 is TGTGCTATCCTTACACCGGGACTAGCGTATCTCTCCTACAATGAGCAGTTCTTC. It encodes CAILTPGLAYLSYNEQFF.

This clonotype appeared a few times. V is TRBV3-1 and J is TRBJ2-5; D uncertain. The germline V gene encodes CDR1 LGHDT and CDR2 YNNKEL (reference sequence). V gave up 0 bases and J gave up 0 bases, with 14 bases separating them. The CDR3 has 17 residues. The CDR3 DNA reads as TGTGCCAGCAGCCAAGATCGGCGGAAACAATACCAAGAGACCCAGTACTTC. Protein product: CASSQDRRKQYQETQYF.

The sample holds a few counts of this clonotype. CDR3 coding DNA: TGCGCCAGCAGCCCCAAGGGACTAGCGGAGCCTCCCTACGAGCAGTACTTC. Amino acids: CASSPKGLAEPPYEQYF. The genes are TRBV5-1 and TRBJ2-7, with 11 bases fitting TRBD2. Unmatched junction bases numbered 11, after V lost 4 bases and J lost 2 bases. The CDR3 loop spans 17 amino acids. CDR1 SGHRS and CDR2 YFSETQ come from the germline V gene.

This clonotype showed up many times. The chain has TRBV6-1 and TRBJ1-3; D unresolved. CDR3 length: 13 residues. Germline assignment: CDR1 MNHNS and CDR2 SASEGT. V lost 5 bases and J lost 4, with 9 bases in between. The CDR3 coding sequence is TGTGCCAGCAGTCCGCTGGGGGGAAACACCATATATTTT. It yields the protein CASSPLGGNTIYF.

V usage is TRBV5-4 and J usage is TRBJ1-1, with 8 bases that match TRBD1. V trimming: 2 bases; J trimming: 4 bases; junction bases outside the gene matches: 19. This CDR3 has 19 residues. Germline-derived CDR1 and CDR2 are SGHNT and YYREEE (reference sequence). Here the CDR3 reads CASSFPSWSEQGGGTEAFF. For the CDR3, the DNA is TGTGCCAGCAGCTTCCCAAGCTGGTCCGAACAGGGGGGTGGCACTGAAGCTTTCTTT.

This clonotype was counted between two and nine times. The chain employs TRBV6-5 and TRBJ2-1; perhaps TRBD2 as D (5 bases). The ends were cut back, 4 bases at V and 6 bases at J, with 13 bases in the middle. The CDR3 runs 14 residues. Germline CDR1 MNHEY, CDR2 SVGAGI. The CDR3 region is CASSSGSSANEQFF. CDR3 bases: TGTGCCAGCAGTTCCGGTAGTAGCGCCAATGAGCAGTTCTTC.

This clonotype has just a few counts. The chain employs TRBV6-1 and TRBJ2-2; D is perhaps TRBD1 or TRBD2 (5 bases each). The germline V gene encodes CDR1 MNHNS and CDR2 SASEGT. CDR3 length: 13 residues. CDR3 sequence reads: CVVRDGNTGELFF. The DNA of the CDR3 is TGTGTCGTCCGGGACGGGAACACCGGGGAGCTGTTTTTT.

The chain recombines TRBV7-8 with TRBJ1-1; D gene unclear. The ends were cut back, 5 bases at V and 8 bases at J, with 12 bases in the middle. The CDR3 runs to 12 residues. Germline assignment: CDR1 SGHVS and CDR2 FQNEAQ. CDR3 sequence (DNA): TGTGCCAGCAGCCAACTCGGGAAAGAAGCTTTCTTT. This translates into CASSQLGKEAFF.

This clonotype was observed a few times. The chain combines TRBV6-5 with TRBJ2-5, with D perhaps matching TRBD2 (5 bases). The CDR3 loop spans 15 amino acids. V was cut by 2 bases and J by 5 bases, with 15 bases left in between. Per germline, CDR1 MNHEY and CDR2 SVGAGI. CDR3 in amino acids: CASSYGGTLAETQYF. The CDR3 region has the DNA TGTGCCAGCAGTTACGGCGGTACTTTAGCGGAGACCCAGTACTTC.

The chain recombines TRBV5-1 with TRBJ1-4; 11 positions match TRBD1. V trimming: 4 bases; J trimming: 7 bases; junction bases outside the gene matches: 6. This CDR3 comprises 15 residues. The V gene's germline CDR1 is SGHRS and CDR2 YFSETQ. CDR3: CASSPRTGGVEKLFF. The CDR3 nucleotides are TGCGCCAGCAGCCCCCGGACAGGGGGCGTTGAAAAACTGTTTTTT.

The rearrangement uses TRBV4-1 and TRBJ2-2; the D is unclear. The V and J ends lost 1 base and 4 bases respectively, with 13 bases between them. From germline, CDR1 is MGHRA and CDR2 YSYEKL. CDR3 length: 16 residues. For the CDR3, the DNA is TGCGCCAGCAGCCAAGCTGAAACAGAGATCACCGGGGAGCTGTTTTTT. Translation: CASSQAETEITGELFF.

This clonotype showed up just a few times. The CDR3 sequence: CASSFTTYNEQFF. CDR3 nucleotide sequence: TGTGCCAGCAGCTTTACGACCTACAATGAGCAGTTCTTC. The genes are TRBV13 and TRBJ2-1; D gene uncertain. In germline, CDR1 is PRHDT, CDR2 FYEKMQ (reference sequence). Trimming shortened V by 3 bases and J by 2 bases, and 5 bases separated the two germline ends. The CDR3 runs 13 residues. The variable domain in full, with the rest retrieved from reference TRBV13 and TRBJ2-1, is AAGVIQSPRHLIKEKRETATLKCYPIPRHDTVYWYQQGPGQDPQFLISFYEKMQSDKGSIPDRFSAQQFSDYHSELNMSSLELGDSALYFCASSFTTYNEQFFGPGTRLTVL.

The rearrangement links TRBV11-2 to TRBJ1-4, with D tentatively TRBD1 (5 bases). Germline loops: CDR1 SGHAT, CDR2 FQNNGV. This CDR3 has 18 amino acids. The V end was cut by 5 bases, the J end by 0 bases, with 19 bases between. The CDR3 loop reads CASSPTLRTLATNEKLFF. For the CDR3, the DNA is TGTGCCAGCAGCCCAACCCTCCGGACACTTGCAACTAATGAAAAACTGTTTTTT.

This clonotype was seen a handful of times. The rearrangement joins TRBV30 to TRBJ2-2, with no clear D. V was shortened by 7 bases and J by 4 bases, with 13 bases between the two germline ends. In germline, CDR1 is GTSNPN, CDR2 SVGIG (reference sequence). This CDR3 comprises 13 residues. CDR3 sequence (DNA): TGTGCCTTTGGTGTTAGCAGCACCGGGGAGCTGTTTTTT. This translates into CAFGVSSTGELFF.